This entry lists 17 T cell receptor beta chains sequenced from one sample in a study of response to subunit inactivated influenza vaccine. One entry per CDR3 protein results from TCRdb running MiXCR on the RT-PCR reads. The sample contains 800,000 to 1,000,000 distinct CDR3 sequences, around 20% of which appear only once. Source: PBMCs from blood, taken around 5 days after vaccination. The receptors originated from a man between 45 and 60 years old who received an inactivated influenza vaccine.

This clonotype was seen a handful of times. The chain recombines TRBV20-1 with TRBJ2-1; perhaps TRBD2 as D (7 bases). Germline-derived CDR1 and CDR2 are DFQATT and SNEGSKA (reference sequence). V was shortened by 3 bases and J by 4 bases, with 19 bases between the two germline ends. The CDR3 extends over 16 amino acids. CDR3 DNA sequence: TGCAGTGCTAGTAGGGGGGGTGGTGCCACGTACAATGAGCAGTTCTTC. Translating it yields CSASRGGGATYNEQFF.

V gene TRBV20-1 combines with J gene TRBJ2-5; 8 bases align to TRBD2. This CDR3 contains 14 residues. Looked up from germline, CDR1 is DFQATT and CDR2 is SNEGSKA (reference sequence). The trim removed 2 bases at V and 7 bases at J, leaving 9 bases unmatched. The CDR3 region is CSARRGLDFGTQYF. CDR3 bases: TGCAGTGCTAGAAGGGGACTAGATTTTGGGACCCAGTACTTC.

This chain links TRBV5-5 with TRBJ2-5; 9 bases map to TRBD2. The germline gives CDR1 SGHKS, CDR2 YYEKEE (reference sequence). With V trimmed by 6 bases and J by 5 bases, 5 bases remained unmatched. The length of the CDR3 is 13 residues. DNA for the CDR3: TGTGCCAGCAACATAGCGGGGGTCGAGACCCAGTACTTC. Protein sequence: CASNIAGVETQYF. Complete variable domain (other parts from reference TRBV5-5 and TRBJ2-5): DAGVTQSPTHLIKTRGQQVTLRCSPISGHKSVSWYQQVLGQGPQFIFQYYEKEERGRGNFPDRFSARQFPNYSSELNVNALLLGDSALYLCASNIAGVETQYFGPGTRLLVL.

The CDR3 here is CASSQEWRQGRSYEQYF. CDR3 DNA sequence: TGTGCCAGCAGCCAAGAATGGAGACAGGGTAGATCCTACGAGCAGTACTTC. V and J are TRBV3-1 and TRBJ2-7, with 7 bases that match TRBD1. The germline gives CDR1 LGHDT, CDR2 YNNKEL (reference sequence). The CDR3 is 17 amino acids. V shed 0 bases and J 1 base; nucleotides not matched to a gene: 9.

This clonotype came up a few times. The V gene is TRBV29-1, the J gene TRBJ1-2, with D possibly matching TRBD1 (6 bases). CDR1 and CDR2 from the germline V gene are SQVTM and ANQGSEA. The CDR3 extends over 13 amino acids. Trimming shortened V by 8 bases and J by 8 bases, and 21 bases separated the two germline ends. Here the CDR3 reads CSSWAGWGRGYTF. CDR3 coding DNA: TGCAGCTCTTGGGCTGGATGGGGGCGCGGCTACACCTTC.

J is TRBJ2-1 and V is TRBV12-3 or TRBV12-4, with D tentatively TRBD1 (6 bases). Trimming removed 7 bases from V and 4 bases from J, with 17 bases in between. The CDR3 consists of 15 residues. DNA for the CDR3: TGTGCCAGCACCCCGCCGGGACATTTTTACAATGAGCAGTTCTTC. It codes for CASTPPGHFYNEQFF.

The rearrangement links TRBV7-8 to TRBJ1-1; the D gene is possibly TRBD1 (5 bases). Germline V gives CDR1 SGHVS, CDR2 FQNEAQ. Trimming shortened V by 5 bases and J by 7 bases, and 29 bases separated the two germline ends. The CDR3 runs to 18 residues. This CDR3 reads CASSPRPLTVSHPREAFF. The DNA of the CDR3 is TGTGCCAGCAGCCCCCGACCCCTGACAGTCTCGCATCCCCGTGAAGCTTTCTTT.

V is TRBV20-1 and J is TRBJ1-1, with D perhaps TRBD1 (5 bases). Trimming took 0 bases from V and 5 from J, leaving 10 bases between them. CDR1 is DFQATT, CDR2 SNEGSKA, per germline (reference sequence). The CDR3 covers 13 residues. CDR3 loop: CSARDGRGTEAFF. The CDR3 nucleotides read TGCAGTGCTAGAGATGGTCGGGGGACTGAAGCTTTCTTT.

On this clonotype: Germline is not matched at one junction end, which may reflect a read error. The chain has TRBV7-7 and TRBJ2-7, with TRBD1 identical over 10 bases. The CDR3 spans 15 residues. Germline V gives CDR1 SSHAT, CDR2 FNYEAQ (reference sequence). CDR3 in amino acids: CASSSGTGVGYEQYF. For the CDR3, the DNA is TGTGCTAGCAGCTCGGGGACAGGGGTTGGCTACGAGCAGTACTTC.

This clonotype was observed at least ten times. The chain combines TRBV12-3 or TRBV12-4 with TRBJ2-1; D gene uncertain. The germline V and J ends were trimmed by 6 bases and 6 bases, with 21 bases remaining between them. CDR3 length equals 16 residues. As DNA, the CDR3 is TGTGCCAGCAGCTTGACTGCTTACCCGGTGGGCAATGAGCAGTTCTTC. Amino acid sequence: CASSLTAYPVGNEQFF.

To note about this clonotype: The germline gene is not matched at one end of the junction; a read error may be the cause. The chain employs TRBV4-1 and TRBJ2-2, with 7 bases fitting TRBD2. This CDR3 has 15 amino acids. Germline CDR1 and CDR2: MGHRA and YSYEKL. CDR3 residues: CASSQMRGSTGELSF. CDR3 nucleotides: TGCGCCAGCAGCCAAATGCGGGGGAGCACCGGGGAGCTGTCTTTT.

The DNA of the CDR3 is TGTGCCAGCAGTCCCCCCCCAGACAGTAACCAAGAGACCCAGTACTTC. Protein product: CASSPPPDSNQETQYF. This chain joins TRBV12-3 or TRBV12-4 and TRBJ2-5; D perhaps matches TRBD1 (5 bases). With 5 bases removed from V and 0 bases from J, the gap between germline ends came to 16 bases. This CDR3 has 16 residues.

The chain joins TRBV3-1 to TRBJ2-5; D possibly matches TRBD1 or TRBD2 (5 bases each). This CDR3 is built from 16 residues. Germline V lookup: CDR1 LGHDT, CDR2 YNNKEL (reference sequence). V shed 5 bases and J shed 5 bases, with 21 bases lying between them. The CDR3 coding sequence is TGTGCCAGCAGCGAAGCAGGGTACAGAGGGGAGGAGACCCAGTACTTC. It yields the protein CASSEAGYRGEETQYF.

This clonotype came up a few times. The gene calls are TRBV20-1 and TRBJ2-5; D not certain. CDR3 length: 13 amino acids. V lost 7 bases to trimming and J lost 4 bases, with 16 bases between them. Germline-derived CDR1 and CDR2 are DFQATT and SNEGSKA (reference sequence). The CDR3 spells CSVIVRDLETQYF. CDR3 DNA sequence: TGCAGTGTCATTGTCCGAGACCTAGAGACCCAGTACTTC.

This clonotype was detected only a few times. V gene TRBV6-1 combines with J gene TRBJ1-2, with no clear D. CDR3 size: 13 residues. V was clipped by 2 bases and J by 4 bases, with 8 bases between them. Germline CDR1 and CDR2: MNHNS and SASEGT. CDR3 nucleotide sequence: TGTGCCAGCAGTGAATTCAACAGCTATGGCTACACCTTC. Translating gives CASSEFNSYGYTF.

The chain combines TRBV18 with TRBJ2-1; D remains unclear. V dropped 2 bases and J dropped 2 bases, with 13 bases sitting between them. Germline loops: CDR1 KGHSH, CDR2 LQKENI. The CDR3 sequence is 16 residues long. The CDR3 spells CASSPKLDPAYNEQFF. As DNA, the CDR3 is TGTGCCAGCTCACCAAAATTAGATCCTGCCTACAATGAGCAGTTCTTC.

This chain's CDR3 is CASSQDVWGETYNEQFF. The DNA of the CDR3 is TGTGCCAGCAGCCAAGATGTCTGGGGGGAAACCTACAATGAGCAGTTCTTC. This chain connects TRBV14 to TRBJ2-1; D possibly corresponds to TRBD2 (6 bases). With 0 bases removed from V and 2 bases from J, the gap between germline ends came to 14 bases. The CDR3 extends over 17 amino acids. The germline V gene encodes CDR1 SGHDN and CDR2 FVKESK.